A single sample gave rise to the 16 T cell receptor beta chains below, sequenced in a study of vaccination effects on CD4 cells after COVID-19. These receptors' antigens are unknown. After expansion with viral peptide pools in the ViraFEST assay, antigen-specific CD4+ T cells were sequenced. Researchers isolated CD4+ T cells once around 11 days of culture had elapsed. Participants were vaccinated with two doses of either the BNT162b2 or mRNA-1273 vaccine. TCRdb keeps only in-frame clones here, not all; method: immunoSEQ multiplex PCR. The sample records tens of thousands of clones, 60% to 75% being singletons. The sequencing here drew on CD4+ T cells from PBMCs cultured with HCoV-NL63 spike peptides, taken after COVID-19 vaccination. These receptors were taken from a human donor who received a COVID-19 vaccine.

A few counts support this clone. CDR3 DNA: TGCGCCAGCAGCAGCATAATGAACACTGAAGCTTTCTTT. This gives the protein CASSSIMNTEAFF. The J gene is TRBJ1-1, the V gene TRBV10-1, with unresolved D. The germline V and J ends were trimmed by 6 bases and 0 bases, with 8 bases remaining between them. The CDR3 contains 13 residues. The germline gives CDR1 WNHNN, CDR2 SYGVQD (reference sequence).

V usage is TRBV5-1 and J usage is TRBJ1-4; no definite D call. Looked up from germline, CDR1 is SGHRS and CDR2 is YFSETQ. V was shortened by 0 bases and J by 0 bases, with 3 bases between the two germline ends. This CDR3 region has 14 residues. The CDR3 sequence: CASSLVATNEKLFF. The CDR3 region has the DNA TGCGCCAGCAGCTTGGTAGCAACTAATGAAAAACTGTTTTTT. Supplemented by reference TRBV5-1 and TRBJ1-4, the full variable domain reads KAGVTQTPRYLIKTRGQQVTLSCSPISGHRSVSWYQQTPGQGLQFLFEYFSETQRNKGNFPGRFSGRQFSNSRSEMNVSTLELGDSALYLCASSLVATNEKLFFGSGTQLSVL.

The chain has TRBV7-9 and TRBJ1-5, with TRBD1 matching over 7 bases. Unmatched junction bases numbered 8, after V lost 1 base and J lost 5 bases. Germline values: CDR1 SEHNR, CDR2 FQNEAQ (reference sequence). The CDR3 sequence is 16 residues long. The CDR3: CASSLEGRGTYQPQHF. CDR3 DNA: TGTGCCAGCAGCTTAGAAGGCAGGGGGACCTATCAGCCCCAGCATTTT.

The chain employs TRBV27 and TRBJ2-3, with D possibly TRBD2 on 6 matching bases. This CDR3 is built from 15 residues. The ends were cut back, 2 bases at V and 6 bases at J, with 15 bases in the middle. Germline CDR1 reads MNHEY; CDR2 reads SMNVEV (reference sequence). The CDR3: CASSLGGGPLDTQYF. The CDR3 coding sequence is TGTGCCAGCAGTTTAGGGGGAGGCCCCCTCGATACGCAGTATTTT.

Concerning this clone itself: The same CDR3 arises from other DNA sequences in this sample as well. The rearrangement uses TRBV2 and TRBJ1-1; D gene unclear. Trimming removed 2 bases from V and 1 base from J, with 5 bases in between. Per the germline V gene, CDR1 is SNHLY and CDR2 is FYNNEI. This CDR3 is built from 13 residues. The chain's CDR3 is CASSELENTEAFF. The DNA of the CDR3 is TGTGCCAGCAGTGAACTGGAGAACACTGAAGCTTTCTTT.

In this sample, this clone turned up a few times. V gene TRBV18 combines with J gene TRBJ2-5; D gene unclear. The germline V and J ends were trimmed by 3 bases and 5 bases, with 16 bases remaining between them. Germline CDR1 is KGHSH and CDR2 is LQKENI. The CDR3 is made up of 15 amino acids. CDR3 region: CASSPRPPGRETQYF. Written as DNA, the CDR3 is TGTGCCAGCTCACCCCGCCCCCCGGGCCGGGAGACCCAGTACTTC.

The CDR3 coding sequence is TGTGCCAGCAGCCGGAGCGGGACGGCGAACACTGAAGCTTTCTTT. Translation gives CASSRSGTANTEAFF. The chain combines TRBV6-5 with TRBJ1-1; maybe TRBD1 (5 bases). Trimming removed 6 bases at V and 1 base at J, with 15 bases between. The CDR3 is 15 amino acids. The germline V gene encodes CDR1 MNHEY and CDR2 SVGAGI.

The chain recombines TRBV7-8 with TRBJ2-2; 11 positions match TRBD2. This CDR3 comprises 19 residues. Losses at the gene ends were 5 bases for V and 6 bases for J; bases not matched to a gene: 17. CDR1 SGHVS and CDR2 FQNEAQ come from the germline V gene. CDR3 sequence reads: CASSPPIGLAGGSPGELFF. The CDR3 nucleotides are TGTGCCAGCAGCCCACCGATTGGGCTAGCGGGAGGCAGCCCCGGGGAGCTGTTTTTT.

This chain connects TRBV5-1 to TRBJ1-5, with 11 bases fitting TRBD1. The CDR3 spans 16 residues. The V gene's germline CDR1 is SGHRS and CDR2 YFSETQ. Unmatched junction bases numbered 9, after V lost 5 bases and J lost 5 bases. In nucleotides, the CDR3 is TGCGCCAGCAGGGCCGGGACAGGGGGTGGGGATCAGCCCCAGCATTTT. This translates into CASRAGTGGGDQPQHF.

The chain joins TRBV18 to TRBJ2-1, with D unresolved. This CDR3 contains 17 residues. The germline V gene encodes CDR1 KGHSH and CDR2 LQKENI. V was trimmed by 0 bases and J by 0 bases, leaving 12 bases between them. The CDR3, as DNA: TGTGCCAGCTCACCACCGTTCGGCGGAGTCTCCTACAATGAGCAGTTCTTC. It specifies CASSPPFGGVSYNEQFF.

This clone was observed a single time. The chain links TRBV21-1 to TRBJ1-4; TRBD1, the table's D call, was not compared with the DNA. TRBV21-1 is a known pseudogene. The CDR3 spans 16 residues. The CDR3, as DNA: TGTGCCAGCAGCTACCGGACAGCTCAAACTAATGAAAAACTGTTTTTT. The encoded protein is CASSYRTAQTNEKLFF.

Here the CDR3 reads CASREGLARAKNIQYF. The DNA for the CDR3 is TGTGCCAGCAGGGAGGGACTAGCGCGCGCCAAAAACATTCAGTACTTC. The gene calls are TRBV2 and TRBJ2-4; 10 bases are shared with TRBD2. The CDR3 totals 16 residues. After removal of 6 bases from V and 1 base from J, the junction contained 6 bases not matched to a gene. Germline V gene lookup returns CDR1 SNHLY and CDR2 FYNNEI.

The chain joins TRBV27 to TRBJ2-2; 7 nucleotides agree with TRBD1. V dropped 10 bases and J dropped 4; count of bases not matched to a gene: 9. The CDR3 is 14 amino acids. From germline, CDR1 is MNHEY and CDR2 SMNVEV (reference sequence). The CDR3 nucleotides read TGTGCCACAACGACAGGGATGGGCACCGGGGAGCTGTTTTTT. Translation gives CATTTGMGTGELFF.

This clone was detected a few times. The V call is TRBV10-3, the J call TRBJ2-1; TRBD1 might be the D (5 bases). In germline, CDR1 is ENHRY, CDR2 SYGVKD. The ends were cut back, 6 bases at V and 8 bases at J, with 11 bases in the middle. The CDR3 extends over 12 amino acids. CDR3 bases: TGTGCCATCAGGAACGAAGGGGATGAGCAGTTCTTC. Encoded protein: CAIRNEGDEQFF.

This sequence joins TRBV6-5 and TRBJ1-2; 8 nucleotides agree with TRBD1. The V and J ends lost 0 bases and 5 bases, in that order; junction bases with no gene match: 8. Germline loops: CDR1 MNHEY, CDR2 SVGAGI. The CDR3 consists of 16 residues. The CDR3 sequence: CASSYSTPDRVYGYTF. CDR3 in DNA: TGTGCCAGCAGTTACTCAACCCCGGACAGGGTATATGGCTACACCTTC.

The chain carries TRBV7-9 and TRBJ2-5; possibly TRBD1 for D (5 bases). The V end was cut by 4 bases, the J end by 5 bases, with 14 bases between. Germline CDR1 and CDR2: SEHNR and FQNEAQ (reference sequence). The CDR3 loop spans 14 amino acids. The CDR3: CASSSQGASETQYF. DNA for the CDR3: TGTGCCAGCAGCTCACAAGGGGCATCGGAGACCCAGTACTTC.